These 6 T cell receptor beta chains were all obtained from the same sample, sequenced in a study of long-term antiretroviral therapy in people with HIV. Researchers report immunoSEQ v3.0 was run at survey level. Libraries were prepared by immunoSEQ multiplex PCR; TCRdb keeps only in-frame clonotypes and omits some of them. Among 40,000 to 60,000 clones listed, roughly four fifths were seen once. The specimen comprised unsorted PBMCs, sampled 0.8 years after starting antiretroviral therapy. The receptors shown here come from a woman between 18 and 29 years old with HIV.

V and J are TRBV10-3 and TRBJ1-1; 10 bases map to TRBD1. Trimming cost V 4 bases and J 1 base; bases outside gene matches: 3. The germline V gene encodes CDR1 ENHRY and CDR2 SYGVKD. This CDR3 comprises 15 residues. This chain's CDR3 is CAISGGTGANTEAFF. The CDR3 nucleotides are TGTGCCATCAGTGGGGGGACAGGGGCGAACACTGAAGCTTTCTTT.

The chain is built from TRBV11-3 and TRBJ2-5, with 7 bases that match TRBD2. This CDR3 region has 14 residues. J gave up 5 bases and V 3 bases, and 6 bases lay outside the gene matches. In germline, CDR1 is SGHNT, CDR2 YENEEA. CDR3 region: CASSFGGGRETQYF. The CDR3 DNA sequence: TGTGCCAGCAGCTTTGGGGGAGGGCGGGAGACCCAGTACTTC.

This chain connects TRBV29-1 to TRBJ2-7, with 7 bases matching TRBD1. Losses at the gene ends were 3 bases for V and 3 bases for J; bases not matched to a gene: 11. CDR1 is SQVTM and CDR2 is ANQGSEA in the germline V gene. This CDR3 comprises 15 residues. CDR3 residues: CSVESAVTGFYEQYF. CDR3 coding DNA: TGCAGCGTTGAGTCTGCCGTGACAGGGTTCTACGAGCAGTACTTC.

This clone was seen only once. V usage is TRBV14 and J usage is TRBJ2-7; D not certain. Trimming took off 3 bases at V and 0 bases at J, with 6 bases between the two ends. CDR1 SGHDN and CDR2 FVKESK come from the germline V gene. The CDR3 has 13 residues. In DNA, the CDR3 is TGTGCCAGCAGCCAGTTGACCTCCTACGAGCAGTACTTC. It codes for CASSQLTSYEQYF.

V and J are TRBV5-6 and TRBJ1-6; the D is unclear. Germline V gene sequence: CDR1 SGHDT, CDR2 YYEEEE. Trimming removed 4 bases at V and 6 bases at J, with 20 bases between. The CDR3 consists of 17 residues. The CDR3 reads CASSPNGPPKGNSPLHF. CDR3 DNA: TGTGCCAGCAGCCCGAACGGGCCTCCCAAGGGTAATTCACCCCTCCACTTT.

Here the CDR3 reads CASSPPAGPTYNEQFF. DNA of the CDR3: TGTGCCAGCTCACCACCGGCCGGGCCGACCTACAATGAGCAGTTCTTC. The genes are TRBV18 and TRBJ2-1; D ambiguous. CDR1 KGHSH and CDR2 LQKENI come from the germline V gene. Trimming removed 0 bases from V and 2 bases from J, with 11 bases in between. There are 16 residues in the CDR3.